This TCR beta chain derives from a study of blood T cell repertoires in COVID-19. The wider study: Samples taken during acute and convalescent COVID-19 were collected in the United States, Italy and Spain.

Trimming took off 2 bases at V and 0 bases at J, with 11 bases between the two ends. The CDR3 extends over 15 amino acids. Germline CDR1 is MGHRA and CDR2 is YSYEKL. This clone appeared a few times. Clones were read by immunoSEQ multiplex PCR, and TCRdb kept only the in-frame ones, dropping some. This sample has some 80,000 clones, with around 84% found just once. V and J are TRBV4-1 and TRBJ2-7, with a tentative D call TRBD1 (6 bases). The material sequenced was peripheral blood. The receptor was isolated from a man between 60 and 75 years old with COVID-19, enrolled during active disease. The DNA for the CDR3 is TGCGCCAGCAGCCAAATTACAGGGAACTCCTACGAGCAGTACTTC. It codes for CASSQITGNSYEQYF.